A single sample is the source of the 2 T cell receptor beta chains below, sequenced in a study of cytomegalovirus exposure and HLA in healthy donors. The PCR made use of 60 Vbeta and 13 Jbeta primers. TCRdb keeps only in-frame clones here, not all; method: immunoSEQ multiplex PCR. The data show over 85,000 clones, just under 80% seen once. The sequenced sample was PBMCs. Receptor source: a woman between 35 and 50 years old in good health and CMV-seronegative.

V usage is TRBV5-1 and J usage is TRBJ2-5, with a weak D call TRBD2 (7 bases). The J call is doubtful: the DNA matches TRBJ2-7 better. CDR3 length: 12 residues. CDR1 and CDR2 from the germline V gene are SGHRS and YFSETQ. The CDR3 DNA follows: TGCGCCAGCGGTTCGGGGGGCCACGAGCAGTACTTC. This gives the protein CASGSGGHEQYF.

This chain connects TRBV14 to TRBJ1-1, with D unclear. Trimming cost V 3 bases and J 7 bases, with 6 bases left between them. Germline CDR1 and CDR2: SGHDN and FVKESK. There are 11 residues in the CDR3. In DNA form, the CDR3 reads TGTGCCAGCAGCCAGAACTATGAAGCTTTCTTT. It encodes CASSQNYEAFF. The full variable domain, in which reference TRBV14 and TRBJ1-1 provide the parts outside the CDR3, is EAGVTQFPSHSVIEKGQTVTLRCDPISGHDNLYWYRRVMGKEIKFLLHFVKESKQDESGMPNNRFLAERTGGTYSTLKVQPAELEDSGVYFCASSQNYEAFFGQGTRLTVV.